These T cell receptor beta chains were read from a single sample in a study of T cells after yellow fever vaccination. A single record per CDR3 protein comes from TCRdb applying MiXCR to the 5' RACE reads. The data hold 400,000 or so distinct CDR3 sequences, with under 20% observed a single time. The specimen was PBMCs, collected before the yellow fever booster vaccination. The receptors here all came from a young man who received the YFV17D yellow fever vaccine. Each CDR3 is given with its conserved first and last residue. Each record gives: J gene, D gene, clone size, V gene, CDR3 DNA, CDR3 protein. D genes are given only for firm matches. For some rows the clone size is stated as once, few or many, or as a class when expanded; others skip it.

J: TRBJ2-5; D: TRBD2; size: -; V: TRBV6-2/TRBV6-3; DNA: TGTGCCATCAGGGGGTCCCCAAGGGGACTAGCGGGGGGGCCGGTGAGAGAGACCCAGTACTTC; CDR3: CAIRGSPRGLAGGPVRETQYF
J: TRBJ2-1; D: -; size: -; V: TRBV7-3; DNA: TGTGCCAGCAGACAGACGGGGAGCTCCTACAATGAGCAGTTCTTC; CDR3: CASRQTGSSYNEQFF
J: TRBJ1-5; D: -; size: few; V: TRBV12-3/TRBV12-4; DNA: TGTGCCAGCAGTTTAAACTGGAGCAATCAGCCCCAGCATTTT; CDR3: CASSLNWSNQPQHF
J: TRBJ2-1; D: TRBD2; size: few; V: TRBV7-8; DNA: TGTGCCAGCAGCTTATTAAGCGGGAACGAGCAGTTCTTC; CDR3: CASSLLSGNEQFF
J: TRBJ2-7; D: -; size: -; V: TRBV11-2; DNA: TGTGCCAGCAGCTTAGAGGAGGACTACGAGCAGTACTTC; CDR3: CASSLEEDYEQYF
J: TRBJ2-5; D: -; size: -; V: TRBV20-1; DNA: TGCAGTGCCAGGAAGGGTTCCAGCCAAGAGACCCAGTACTTC; CDR3: CSARKGSSQETQYF
J: TRBJ2-2; D: TRBD1; size: few; V: TRBV19; DNA: TGTGCCAGCAGATCGACCGGGACAGGGGTTGGCGGGGAGCTGTTTTTT; CDR3: CASRSTGTGVGGELFF
J: TRBJ1-2; D: -; size: few; V: TRBV19; DNA: TGTGCCAGTAGGTCCGGAAACTATGGCTACACCTTC; CDR3: CASRSGNYGYTF
J: TRBJ2-7; D: TRBD1; size: -; V: TRBV2; DNA: TGTGCCAGCAGTTCAGACAGGGCCCACGAGCAGTACTTC; CDR3: CASSSDRAHEQYF
J: TRBJ1-1; D: TRBD1; size: -; V: TRBV5-6; DNA: TGTGCCAGCAGCTTCTCCCCGACAGGGGTTGGCACTGAAGCTTTCTTT; CDR3: CASSFSPTGVGTEAFF
J: TRBJ2-1; D: TRBD2; size: -; V: TRBV20-1; DNA: TGCAGTGCTAGACCCGGGACTAGTGGGTACAATGAGCAGTTCTTC; CDR3: CSARPGTSGYNEQFF
J: TRBJ1-1; D: -; size: few; V: TRBV27; DNA: TGTGCCAGCAGTCCCCGGGGCCAGAACACTGAAGCTTTCTTT; CDR3: CASSPRGQNTEAFF
J: TRBJ1-1; D: TRBD1; size: few; V: TRBV10-3; DNA: TGTGCCATCAGTGGCCAGGGGGGCACTGAAGCTTTCTTT; CDR3: CAISGQGGTEAFF
J: TRBJ1-5; D: -; size: -; V: TRBV7-9; DNA: TGTGCCAGCAGCTCCTCGGGGGGTATGAGGGATCAGCCCCAGCATTTT; CDR3: CASSSSGGMRDQPQHF
J: TRBJ2-3; D: -; size: -; V: TRBV5-1; DNA: TGCGCCAGCAAGGTCCAGGGCGCAGATACGCAGTATTTT; CDR3: CASKVQGADTQYF
J: TRBJ1-1; D: TRBD1; size: -; V: TRBV7-9; DNA: TGTGCCAGCACCACGGGACAGGGCGACACTGAAGCTTTCTTT; CDR3: CASTTGQGDTEAFF